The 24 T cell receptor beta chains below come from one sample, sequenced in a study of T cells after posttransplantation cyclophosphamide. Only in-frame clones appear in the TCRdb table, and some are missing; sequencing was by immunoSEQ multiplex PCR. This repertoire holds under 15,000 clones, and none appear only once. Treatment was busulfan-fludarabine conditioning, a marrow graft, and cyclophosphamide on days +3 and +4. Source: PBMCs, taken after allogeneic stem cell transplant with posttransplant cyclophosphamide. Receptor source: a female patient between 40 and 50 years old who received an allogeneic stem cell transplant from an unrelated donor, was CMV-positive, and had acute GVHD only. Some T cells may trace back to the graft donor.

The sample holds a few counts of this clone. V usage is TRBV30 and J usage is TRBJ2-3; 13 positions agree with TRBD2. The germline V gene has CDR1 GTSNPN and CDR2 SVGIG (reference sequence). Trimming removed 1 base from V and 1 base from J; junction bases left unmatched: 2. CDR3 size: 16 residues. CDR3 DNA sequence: TGTGCCTGGAGTGCCGGACTAGCGGGAGGCACAGATACGCAGTATTTT. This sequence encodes CAWSAGLAGGTDTQYF.

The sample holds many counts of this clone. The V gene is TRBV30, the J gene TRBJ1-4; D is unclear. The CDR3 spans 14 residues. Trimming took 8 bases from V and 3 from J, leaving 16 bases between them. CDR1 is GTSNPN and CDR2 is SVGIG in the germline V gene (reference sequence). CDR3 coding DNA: TGTGCCCTGCGTCGGGGAAATCCTAATGAAAAACTGTTTTTT. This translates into CALRRGNPNEKLFF.

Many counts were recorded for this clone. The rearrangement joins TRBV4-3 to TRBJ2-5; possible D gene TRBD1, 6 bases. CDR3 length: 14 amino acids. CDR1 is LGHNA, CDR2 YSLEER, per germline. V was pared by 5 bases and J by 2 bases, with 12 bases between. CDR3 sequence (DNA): TGCGCCAGCAGCTACCGGGACATACAAGAGACCCAGTACTTC. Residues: CASSYRDIQETQYF.

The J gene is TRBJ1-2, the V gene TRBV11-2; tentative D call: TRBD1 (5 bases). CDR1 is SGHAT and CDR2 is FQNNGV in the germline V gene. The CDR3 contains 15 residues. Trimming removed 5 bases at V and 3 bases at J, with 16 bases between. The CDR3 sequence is CASSGGSRGYYGYTF. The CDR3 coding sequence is TGTGCCAGCAGCGGCGGTAGTAGGGGTTACTATGGCTACACCTTC. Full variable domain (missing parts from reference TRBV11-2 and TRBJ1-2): EAGVAQSPRYKIIEKRQSVAFWCNPISGHATLYWYQQILGQGPKLLIQFQNNGVVDDSQLPKDRFSAERLKGVDSTLKIQPAKLEDSAVYLCASSGGSRGYYGYTFGSGTRLTVV.

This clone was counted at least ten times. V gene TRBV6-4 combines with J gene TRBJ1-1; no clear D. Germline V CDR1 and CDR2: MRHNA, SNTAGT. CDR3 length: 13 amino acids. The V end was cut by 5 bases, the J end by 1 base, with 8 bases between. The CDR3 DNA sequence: TGTGCCAGCAGTAGGCGGGAGAACACTGAAGCTTTCTTT. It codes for CASSRRENTEAFF.

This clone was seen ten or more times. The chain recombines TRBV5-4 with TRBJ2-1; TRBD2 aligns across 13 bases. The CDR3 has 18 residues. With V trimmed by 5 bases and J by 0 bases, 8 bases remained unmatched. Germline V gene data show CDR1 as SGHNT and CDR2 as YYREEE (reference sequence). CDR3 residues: CASRLGTSGASSYNEQFF. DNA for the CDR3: TGTGCCAGCAGACTCGGGACTAGCGGGGCGAGCTCCTACAATGAGCAGTTCTTC.

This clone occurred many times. DNA of the CDR3: TGCGCCAGCAGCTTTGGGGGCCTCGCCGGGGAGCTGTTTTTT. Its protein product is CASSFGGLAGELFF. The chain recombines TRBV5-1 with TRBJ2-2; D is perhaps TRBD1 (6 bases). Trimming cost V 2 bases and J 6 bases, with 11 bases left between them. Germline-derived CDR1 and CDR2 are SGHRS and YFSETQ. This CDR3 is built from 14 residues.

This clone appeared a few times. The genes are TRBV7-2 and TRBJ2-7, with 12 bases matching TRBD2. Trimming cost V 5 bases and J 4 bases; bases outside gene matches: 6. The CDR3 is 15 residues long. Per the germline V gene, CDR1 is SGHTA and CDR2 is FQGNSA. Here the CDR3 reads CASSPSGRDSYEQYF. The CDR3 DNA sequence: TGTGCCAGCAGCCCTAGCGGGAGGGATTCATACGAGCAGTACTTC.

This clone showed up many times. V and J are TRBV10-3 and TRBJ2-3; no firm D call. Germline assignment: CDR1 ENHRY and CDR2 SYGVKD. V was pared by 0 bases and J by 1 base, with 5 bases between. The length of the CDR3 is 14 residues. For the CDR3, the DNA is TGTGCCATCAGTGAGTCAACAGGCACAGATACGCAGTATTTT. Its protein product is CAISESTGTDTQYF.

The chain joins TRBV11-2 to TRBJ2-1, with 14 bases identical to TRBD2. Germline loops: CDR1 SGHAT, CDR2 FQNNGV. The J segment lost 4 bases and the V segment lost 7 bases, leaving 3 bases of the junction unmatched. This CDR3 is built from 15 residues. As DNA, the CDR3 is TGTGCCAGCATCGGACTAGCGGGAGGTTACAATGAGCAGTTCTTC. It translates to CASIGLAGGYNEQFF.

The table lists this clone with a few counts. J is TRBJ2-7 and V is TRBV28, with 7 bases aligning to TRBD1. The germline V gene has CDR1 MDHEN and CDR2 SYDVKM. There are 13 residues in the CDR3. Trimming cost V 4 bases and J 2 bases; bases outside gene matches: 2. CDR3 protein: CASSSQGAYEQYV. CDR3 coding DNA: TGTGCCAGCAGTTCCCAGGGGGCCTACGAGCAGTACGTC.

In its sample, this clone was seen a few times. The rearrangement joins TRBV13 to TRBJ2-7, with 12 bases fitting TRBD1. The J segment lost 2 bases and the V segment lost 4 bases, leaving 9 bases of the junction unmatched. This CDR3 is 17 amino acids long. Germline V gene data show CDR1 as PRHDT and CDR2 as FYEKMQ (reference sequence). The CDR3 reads CASSSAPGQGATYEQYF. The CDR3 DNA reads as TGTGCCAGCAGCTCCGCGCCGGGACAGGGGGCAACCTACGAGCAGTACTTC.

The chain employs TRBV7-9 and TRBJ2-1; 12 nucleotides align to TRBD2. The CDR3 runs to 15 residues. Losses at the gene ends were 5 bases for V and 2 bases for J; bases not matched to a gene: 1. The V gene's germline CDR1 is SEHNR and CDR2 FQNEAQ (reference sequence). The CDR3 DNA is TGTGCCAGCAGCCCTAGCGGGAGGGCCTACAATGAGCAGTTCTTC. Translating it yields CASSPSGRAYNEQFF.

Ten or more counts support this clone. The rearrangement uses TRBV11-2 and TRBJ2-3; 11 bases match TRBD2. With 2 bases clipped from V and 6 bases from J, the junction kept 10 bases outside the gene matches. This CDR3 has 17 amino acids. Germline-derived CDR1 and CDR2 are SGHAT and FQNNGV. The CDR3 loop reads CASSLSSGGPPFDTQYF. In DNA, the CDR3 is TGTGCCAGCAGCTTATCTAGCGGGGGGCCCCCATTCGATACGCAGTATTTT.

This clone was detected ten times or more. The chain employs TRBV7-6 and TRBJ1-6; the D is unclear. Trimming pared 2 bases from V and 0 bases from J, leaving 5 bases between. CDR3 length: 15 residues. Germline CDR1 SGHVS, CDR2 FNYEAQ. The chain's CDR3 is CASSLSSSYNSPLHF. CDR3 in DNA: TGTGCCAGCAGCTTAAGTAGCTCCTATAATTCACCCCTCCACTTT.

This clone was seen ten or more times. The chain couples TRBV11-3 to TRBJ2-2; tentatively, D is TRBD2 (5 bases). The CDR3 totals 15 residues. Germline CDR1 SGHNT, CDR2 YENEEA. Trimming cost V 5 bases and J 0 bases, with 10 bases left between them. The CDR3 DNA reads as TGTGCCAGCAGCCCTACCGGGGCGAACACCGGGGAGCTGTTTTTT. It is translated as CASSPTGANTGELFF.

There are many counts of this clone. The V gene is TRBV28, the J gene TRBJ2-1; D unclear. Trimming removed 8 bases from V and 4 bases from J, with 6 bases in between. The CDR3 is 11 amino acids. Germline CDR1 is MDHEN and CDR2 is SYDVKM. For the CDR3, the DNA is TGTGCCAGCTACGGTTACAATGAGCAGTTCTTC. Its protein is CASYGYNEQFF.

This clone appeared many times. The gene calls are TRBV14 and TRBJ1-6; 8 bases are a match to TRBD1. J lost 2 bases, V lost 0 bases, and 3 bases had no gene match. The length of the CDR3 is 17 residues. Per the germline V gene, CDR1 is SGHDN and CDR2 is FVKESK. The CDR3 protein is CASSQEAGGTYNSPLHF. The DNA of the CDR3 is TGTGCCAGCAGCCAAGAGGCAGGGGGCACCTATAATTCACCCCTCCACTTT. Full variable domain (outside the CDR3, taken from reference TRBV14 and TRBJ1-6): EAGVTQFPSHSVIEKGQTVTLRCDPISGHDNLYWYRRVMGKEIKFLLHFVKESKQDESGMPNNRFLAERTGGTYSTLKVQPAELEDSGVYFCASSQEAGGTYNSPLHFGNGTRLTVT.

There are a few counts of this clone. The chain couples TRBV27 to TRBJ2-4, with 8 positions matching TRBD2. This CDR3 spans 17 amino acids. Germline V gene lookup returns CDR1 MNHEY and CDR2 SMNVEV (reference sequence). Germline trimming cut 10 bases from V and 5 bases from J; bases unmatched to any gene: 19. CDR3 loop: CATDPEGREGKENIQYF. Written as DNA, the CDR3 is TGTGCCACCGACCCAGAAGGTCGGGAGGGGAAAGAAAACATTCAGTACTTC.

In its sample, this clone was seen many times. The CDR3 loop is CASREGLAGDNEQFF. The CDR3 DNA reads as TGTGCCAGCAGAGAAGGACTAGCGGGGGACAATGAGCAGTTCTTC. This chain joins TRBV5-4 and TRBJ2-1; TRBD2 matches at 13 bases. V lost 5 bases and J lost 5; bases outside the gene matches: 4. In germline, CDR1 is SGHNT, CDR2 YYREEE (reference sequence). The CDR3 has 15 residues.

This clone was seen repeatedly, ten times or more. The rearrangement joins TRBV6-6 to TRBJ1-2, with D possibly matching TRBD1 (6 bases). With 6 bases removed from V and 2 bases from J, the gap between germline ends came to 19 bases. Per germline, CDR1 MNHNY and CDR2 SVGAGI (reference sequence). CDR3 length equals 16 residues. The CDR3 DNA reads TGTGCCAGCAGCAACCGTTCGACAGGATACAACTATGGCTACACCTTC. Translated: CASSNRSTGYNYGYTF.

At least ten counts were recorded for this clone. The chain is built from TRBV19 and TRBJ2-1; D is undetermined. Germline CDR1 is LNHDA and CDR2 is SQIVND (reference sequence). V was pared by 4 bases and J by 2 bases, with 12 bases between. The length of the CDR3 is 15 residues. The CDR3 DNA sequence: TGTGCCAGTAGTACGGCCGACAACCCCTACAATGAGCAGTTCTTC. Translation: CASSTADNPYNEQFF.

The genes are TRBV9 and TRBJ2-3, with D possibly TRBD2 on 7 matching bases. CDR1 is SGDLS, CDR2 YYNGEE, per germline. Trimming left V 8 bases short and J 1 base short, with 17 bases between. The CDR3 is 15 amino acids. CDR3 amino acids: CASSHREGGTDTQYF. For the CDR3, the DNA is TGTGCCAGTTCGCACAGGGAGGGGGGCACAGATACGCAGTATTTT.

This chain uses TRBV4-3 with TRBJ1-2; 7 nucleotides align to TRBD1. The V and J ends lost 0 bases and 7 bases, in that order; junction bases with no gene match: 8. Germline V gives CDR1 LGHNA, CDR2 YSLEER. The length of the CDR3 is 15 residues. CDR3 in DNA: TGCGCCAGCAGCCAAGACCCGGGACAGCTTTTTGGCTACACCTTC. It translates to CASSQDPGQLFGYTF.